These 7 T cell receptor beta chains came from one sample sequenced in a study of identical twins. One entry per CDR3 protein results from TCRdb running MiXCR on the 5' RACE reads. In the table there are a few hundred thousand distinct CDR3 sequences, roughly 7.1% of which are singletons. The sample also formed part of further work on T cells expressing NK-cell markers.

Sequencing used CD8+ T cells sorted from blood. The receptors were sampled from a woman aged 18-29 years in good health.

This clonotype was observed at least ten times. This sequence joins TRBV3-1 and TRBJ2-1, with D perhaps assigned TRBD1 or TRBD2 (5 bases each). V was shortened by 6 bases and J by 2 bases, with 14 bases between the two germline ends. From germline, CDR1 is LGHDT and CDR2 YNNKEL (reference sequence). The CDR3 spans 15 residues. The CDR3 sequence: CASSSGTEPYNEQFF. CDR3 coding DNA: TGTGCCAGCAGTTCCGGGACGGAACCCTACAATGAGCAGTTCTTC.

The V call is TRBV6-1, the J call TRBJ1-1, with 7 bases matching TRBD1. Germline CDR1 is MNHNS and CDR2 is SASEGT. This CDR3 comprises 15 residues. Trimming cost V 8 bases and J 6 bases; bases outside gene matches: 15. The CDR3 spells CASSPWGGGLPEAFF. The CDR3 DNA is TGTGCCAGCTCCCCCTGGGGAGGGGGCCTGCCTGAAGCTTTCTTT.

This rearrangement joins TRBV2 to TRBJ2-6, with a possible D match to TRBD2 (5 bases). Per the germline V gene, CDR1 is SNHLY and CDR2 is FYNNEI. This CDR3 region has 17 residues. The V and J ends lost 3 bases and 4 bases respectively, with 16 bases between them. The CDR3 nucleotides read TGTGCCAGCAGTGACTTCCTGGACTCTCGCGGGGCCAACGTCCTGACTTTC. This encodes CASSDFLDSRGANVLTF. Combining the CDR3 with reference TRBV2 and TRBJ2-6 gives the whole variable domain EPEVTQTPSHQVTQMGQEVILRCVPISNHLYFYWYRQILGQKVEFLVSFYNNEISEKSEIFDDQFSVERPDGSNFTLKIRSTKLEDSAMYFCASSDFLDSRGANVLTFGAGSRLTVL.

A few counts support this clonotype. This chain uses TRBV15 with TRBJ1-4; 11 nucleotides match TRBD1. V trimming: 6 bases; J trimming: 6 bases; junction bases outside the gene matches: 3. The CDR3 loop spans 14 amino acids. Germline assignment: CDR1 LNHNV and CDR2 YYDKDF (reference sequence). CDR3 residues: CATSLGQGDEKLFF. CDR3 sequence (DNA): TGTGCCACCAGTTTGGGACAGGGGGATGAAAAACTGTTTTTT.

The chain links TRBV4-3 to TRBJ2-7; 12 bases fit TRBD2. The length of the CDR3 is 15 residues. V shed 2 bases, J shed 3 bases, and the junction held 2 bases outside the gene matches. Germline lookup yields CDR1 LGHNA and CDR2 YSLEER. The CDR3 protein is CASSQLAGGYYEQYF. The CDR3 nucleotides read TGCGCCAGCAGCCAACTAGCGGGAGGGTACTACGAGCAGTACTTC.

This clonotype appeared many times. The chain uses TRBV29-1 and TRBJ2-1, with D possibly called TRBD1 or TRBD2 (6 bases each). With 1 base removed from V and 4 bases from J, the gap between germline ends came to 14 bases. Germline CDR1 and CDR2: SQVTM and ANQGSEA. CDR3 length: 15 amino acids. DNA of the CDR3: TGCAGCGTTGAAGGTCTCCGGGGGCAGTACAATGAGCAGTTCTTC. Translating it yields CSVEGLRGQYNEQFF.

This clonotype was counted at least ten times. The chain carries TRBV10-1 and TRBJ1-1; no firm D call. The CDR3 length is 12 residues. Germline V gene sequence: CDR1 WNHNN, CDR2 SYGVQD (reference sequence). Trimming cost V 7 bases and J 0 bases, with 6 bases left between them. CDR3 nucleotides: TGCGCCAGCATTCGGGTGAACACTGAAGCTTTCTTT. Amino acid sequence: CASIRVNTEAFF.